This is a list of T cell receptor beta chains from one sample in a study of cytomegalovirus exposure and HLA in healthy donors. Libraries were prepared by immunoSEQ multiplex PCR; TCRdb keeps only in-frame clonotypes and omits some of them. The sample yields about 110,000 clones, 9.5% to 15% seen once. The sample taken for sequencing was PBMCs. Receptors originate from a man aged 35-49 years in good health and CMV-seropositive. Each CDR3 is given with its conserved first and last residue. D genes are given only for firm matches. Clone size, where shown, is once, few, many, or a class for clones that have expanded.

D gene: -
clone size: -
CDR3 length: 13
J gene: TRBJ1-6
V gene: TRBV2
CDR3 DNA: TGTGCCAGCATTCAGGGGCAGGGCTCACCCCTCCACTTT
CDR3 protein: CASIQGQGSPLHF

D gene: TRBD2
clone size: -
CDR3 length: 15
J gene: TRBJ2-1
V gene: TRBV5-1
CDR3 DNA: TGCGCCAGCAGCCCGACTAGCGGGAGTCACAATGAGCAGTTCTTC
CDR3 protein: CASSPTSGSHNEQFF

D gene: TRBD1
clone size: -
CDR3 length: 13
J gene: TRBJ1-2
V gene: TRBV6-5
CDR3 DNA: TGTGCCAGCAGTTACGGACAGGGCGGAGGCTACACCTTC
CDR3 protein: CASSYGQGGGYTF

D gene: TRBD2
clone size: -
CDR3 length: 15
J gene: TRBJ2-7
V gene: TRBV15
CDR3 DNA: TGTGCCACCAGCAGCTCTAGCGGGAGGCGCGACGAGCAGTACTTC
CDR3 protein: CATSSSSGRRDEQYF

D gene: TRBD1
clone size: few
CDR3 length: 15
J gene: TRBJ2-5
V gene: TRBV19
CDR3 DNA: TGTGCCACCCGCAGTTGGACAGGGGATTCAGAGACCCAGTACTTC
CDR3 protein: CATRSWTGDSETQYF

D gene: -
clone size: -
CDR3 length: 15
J gene: TRBJ2-2
V gene: TRBV11-2
CDR3 DNA: TGTGCCAGCAGCTTACGAGCGGTTGACACCGGGGAGCTGTTTTTT
CDR3 protein: CASSLRAVDTGELFF

D gene: TRBD1
clone size: -
CDR3 length: 15
J gene: TRBJ1-5
V gene: TRBV2
CDR3 DNA: TGTGCCAGCAGTGGCAGGGGGACCCGAAATCAGCCCCAGCATTTT
CDR3 protein: CASSGRGTRNQPQHF

D gene: TRBD2
clone size: -
CDR3 length: 13
J gene: TRBJ2-3
V gene: TRBV7-3
CDR3 DNA: TGTGCCAGCAGGGCTAGCGGGTCCGATACGCAGTATTTT
CDR3 protein: CASRASGSDTQYF

D gene: -
clone size: -
CDR3 length: 15
J gene: TRBJ1-1
V gene: TRBV19
CDR3 DNA: TGTGCCAGTAGAATCTCTCAGTCCATGAACACTGAAGCTTTCTTT
CDR3 protein: CASRISQSMNTEAFF

D gene: TRBD1
clone size: few
CDR3 length: 20
J gene: TRBJ1-1
V gene: TRBV6-1
CDR3 DNA: TGTGCCAGCAGTGAATTTCACCGATACACTCCGGGACAGCAATACACTGAAGCTTTCTTT
CDR3 protein: CASSEFHRYTPGQQYTEAFF

D gene: -
clone size: -
CDR3 length: 13
J gene: TRBJ2-5
V gene: TRBV5-1
CDR3 DNA: TGCGCCAGCAGCTTTAATAGTGAAGAGACCCAGTACTTC
CDR3 protein: CASSFNSEETQYF

D gene: -
clone size: once
CDR3 length: 13
J gene: TRBJ2-7
V gene: TRBV9
CDR3 DNA: TGTGCCAGCAGCGTCGGACTCCTTTACGAGCAGTACTTC
CDR3 protein: CASSVGLLYEQYF

D gene: TRBD2
clone size: few
CDR3 length: 17
J gene: TRBJ2-3
V gene: TRBV5-5
CDR3 DNA: TGTGCCAGCAGCTGGGGACTAGCGGTCTCAGGCGGAGATACGCAGTATTTT
CDR3 protein: CASSWGLAVSGGDTQYF

D gene: -
clone size: -
CDR3 length: 16
J gene: TRBJ1-4
V gene: TRBV2
CDR3 DNA: TGTGCCAGCAGCGCAAGGCAGACTTCAACTAATGAAAAACTGTTTTTT
CDR3 protein: CASSARQTSTNEKLFF

D gene: TRBD2
clone size: few
CDR3 length: 11
J gene: TRBJ2-5
V gene: TRBV10-3
CDR3 DNA: TGTGCCGTGGGGAGGGAAGAGACCCAGTACTTC
CDR3 protein: CAVGREETQYF

D gene: -
clone size: -
CDR3 length: 14
J gene: TRBJ2-7
V gene: TRBV14
CDR3 DNA: TGTGCCAGCAGCCAAACAGGGAGCTCCTACGAGCAGTACTTC
CDR3 protein: CASSQTGSSYEQYF

D gene: TRBD1
clone size: few
CDR3 length: 13
J gene: TRBJ2-5
V gene: TRBV7-9
CDR3 DNA: TGTGCCAGCAGCCTTGGACAGGAAGAGACCCAGTACTTC
CDR3 protein: CASSLGQEETQYF

D gene: -
clone size: -
CDR3 length: 16
J gene: TRBJ1-1
V gene: TRBV14
CDR3 DNA: TGTGCCAGCAGCCAAGATAGCGGCAGACTGCGGGCTGAAGCTTTCTTT
CDR3 protein: CASSQDSGRLRAEAFF

D gene: -
clone size: few
CDR3 length: 16
J gene: TRBJ2-1
V gene: TRBV14
CDR3 DNA: TGTGCCAGCAGCCAAGGCACGTTCCTAGCGTTTAATGAGCAGTTCTTC
CDR3 protein: CASSQGTFLAFNEQFF

D gene: TRBD1
clone size: -
CDR3 length: 13
J gene: TRBJ1-4
V gene: TRBV2
CDR3 DNA: TGTGCCAGCACGGGACAGTTCGGAGAAAAACTGTTTTTT
CDR3 protein: CASTGQFGEKLFF

D gene: -
clone size: -
CDR3 length: 14
J gene: TRBJ2-7
V gene: TRBV10-3
CDR3 DNA: TGTGCCATCAGTGAGACCGGGACACAATACGAGCAGTACTTC
CDR3 protein: CAISETGTQYEQYF

D gene: -
clone size: few
CDR3 length: 13
J gene: TRBJ2-1
V gene: TRBV19
CDR3 DNA: TGTGCCAGTAGTATTAAGCAAAACAATGAGCAGTTCTTC
CDR3 protein: CASSIKQNNEQFF

D gene: -
clone size: -
CDR3 length: 16
J gene: TRBJ2-3
V gene: TRBV28
CDR3 DNA: TGTGCCAGCAACCCACCGGTGGGCCTCGGCACAGATACGCAGTATTTT
CDR3 protein: CASNPPVGLGTDTQYF

D gene: -
clone size: few
CDR3 length: 16
J gene: TRBJ2-1
V gene: TRBV27
CDR3 DNA: TGTGCCAGCAGCCCCTTGCTCTGGCTAGTTCACGATGAGCAGTTCTTC
CDR3 protein: CASSPLLWLVHDEQFF

D gene: -
clone size: few
CDR3 length: 15
J gene: TRBJ2-5
V gene: TRBV6-5
CDR3 DNA: TGTGCCAGCAGTTACTGGGCAGGGGTGGGGGAGACCCAGTACTTC
CDR3 protein: CASSYWAGVGETQYF

D gene: -
clone size: -
CDR3 length: 15
J gene: TRBJ2-3
V gene: TRBV2
CDR3 DNA: TGTGCCAGCAGTGCCCAGGGATTAGGCACAGATACGCAGTATTTT
CDR3 protein: CASSAQGLGTDTQYF

D gene: -
clone size: few
CDR3 length: 18
J gene: TRBJ1-4
V gene: TRBV7-9
CDR3 DNA: TGTGCCAGCAGCTATATCTTACAGGGTTTGTCAACTAATGAAAAACTGTTTTTT
CDR3 protein: CASSYILQGLSTNEKLFF

D gene: TRBD2
clone size: few
CDR3 length: 17
J gene: TRBJ2-3
V gene: TRBV5-1
CDR3 DNA: TGCGCCAGCAGCTTGGCATCGACTAGCGGACGGACAGATACGCAGTATTTT
CDR3 protein: CASSLASTSGRTDTQYF

D gene: TRBD1
clone size: few
CDR3 length: 15
J gene: TRBJ1-5
V gene: TRBV7-6
CDR3 DNA: TGTGCCAGCAGCTTACAGACAGGGGTCAATCAGCCCCAGCATTTT
CDR3 protein: CASSLQTGVNQPQHF

D gene: -
clone size: -
CDR3 length: 14
J gene: TRBJ2-7
V gene: TRBV7-9
CDR3 DNA: TGTGCCAGCAGCCCTCCAACAGCGGTGGGCGAGCAGTACTTC
CDR3 protein: CASSPPTAVGEQYF

D gene: TRBD2
clone size: few
CDR3 length: 16
J gene: TRBJ2-3
V gene: TRBV28
CDR3 DNA: TGTGCCAGCAGGCAAAGAGCTAGCGGGAGAGCCGATACGCAGTATTTT
CDR3 protein: CASRQRASGRADTQYF

D gene: -
clone size: -
CDR3 length: 15
J gene: TRBJ2-2
V gene: TRBV10-3
CDR3 DNA: TGTGCCATCACTCCGGGACAAGGGATGACCGGGGAGCTGTTTTTT
CDR3 protein: CAITPGQGMTGELFF

D gene: TRBD2
clone size: few
CDR3 length: 13
J gene: TRBJ2-3
V gene: TRBV6-5
CDR3 DNA: TGTGCCAGTCGGTCCGGGGGGGGAGATACGCAGTATTTT
CDR3 protein: CASRSGGGDTQYF

D gene: -
clone size: -
CDR3 length: 16
J gene: TRBJ1-1
V gene: TRBV27
CDR3 DNA: TGTGCCAGCAGTTTTACAGGGAAGTTAAGGAACACTGAAGCTTTCTTT
CDR3 protein: CASSFTGKLRNTEAFF

D gene: -
clone size: -
CDR3 length: 14
J gene: TRBJ1-2
V gene: TRBV29-1
CDR3 DNA: TGCAGCGTTGCGGAGGTCCCCCCAGGGAGGGGCTACACCTTC
CDR3 protein: CSVAEVPPGRGYTF

D gene: TRBD2
clone size: few
CDR3 length: 15
J gene: TRBJ2-1
V gene: TRBV6-1
CDR3 DNA: TGTGCCAGCACTAAGGGGACTAGCGGAAACAATGAGCAGTTCTTC
CDR3 protein: CASTKGTSGNNEQFF

D gene: -
clone size: -
CDR3 length: 16
J gene: TRBJ1-4
V gene: TRBV28
CDR3 DNA: TGTGCCAGCAGTTTATGGGGGAGTTCAACTAATGAAAAACTGTTTTTT
CDR3 protein: CASSLWGSSTNEKLFF

D gene: -
clone size: few
CDR3 length: 17
J gene: TRBJ2-4
V gene: TRBV28
CDR3 DNA: TGTGCCAGCAGTTTATGGCGGGGGCCGCCGGCCAAAAACATTCAGTACTTC
CDR3 protein: CASSLWRGPPAKNIQYF

D gene: TRBD1
clone size: few
CDR3 length: 17
J gene: TRBJ2-1
V gene: TRBV16
CDR3 DNA: TGTGCCAGCAGCCCTTTACAGGGGGCCGGTACGATGGATGAGCAGTTCTTC
CDR3 protein: CASSPLQGAGTMDEQFF